One sample yielded the 2 T cell receptor beta chains listed below, sequenced in a study of regulatory T cells in long-lasting Graves disease. Sample time point: persistent/refractory GD, antithyroid drugs over 5 years with positive TRAb. RNA extracted from PBMCs served as the sequencing template. Libraries of TCR beta came from iRepertoire HTBI primers plus Arm-PCR of CDR3 regions. TCRdb independently ran MiXCR on the multiplex PCR reads; one entry per CDR3 protein. The table includes 600,000 to 850,000 distinct CDR3 sequences, around 32% detected once. The input for sequencing was peripheral blood mononuclear cells (PBMCs), taken when the disease was refractory, from a patient treated with antithyroid drugs. Every receptor here comes from a female donor with Graves disease.

The chain has TRBV28 and TRBJ1-1, with 8 positions matching TRBD1. Germline V gives CDR1 MDHEN, CDR2 SYDVKM. J was trimmed by 5 bases and V by 6 bases; bases with no gene match: 8. The CDR3 runs to 14 residues. CDR3 DNA sequence: TGTGCCAGCAGCCGAGGACAGGGATGGACTGAAGCTTTCTTT. This codes for CASSRGQGWTEAFF.

The chain links TRBV3-1 to TRBJ1-1; D ambiguous. Germline CDR1 reads LGHDT; CDR2 reads YNNKEL (reference sequence). The CDR3 has 14 residues. Trimming pared 0 bases from V and 3 bases from J, leaving 8 bases between. The CDR3 bases are TGTGCCAGCAGCCAAGAGTCAACTTACACTGAAGCTTTCTTT. This codes for CASSQESTYTEAFF. The full variable domain, completed using reference TRBV3-1 and TRBJ1-1, is DTAVSQTPKYLVTQMGNDKSIKCEQNLGHDTMYWYKQDSKKFLKIMFSYNNKELIINETVPNRFSPKSPDKAHLNLHINSLELGDSAVYFCASSQESTYTEAFFGQGTRLTVV.